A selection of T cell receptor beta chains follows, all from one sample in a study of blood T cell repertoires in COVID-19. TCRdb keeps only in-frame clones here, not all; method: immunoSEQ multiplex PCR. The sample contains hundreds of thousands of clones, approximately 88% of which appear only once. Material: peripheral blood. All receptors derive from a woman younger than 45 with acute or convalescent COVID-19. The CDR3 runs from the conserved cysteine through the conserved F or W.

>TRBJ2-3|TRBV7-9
CASRPRRGGADTQYF
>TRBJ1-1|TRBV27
CASSFHHRGSGKTEAFF
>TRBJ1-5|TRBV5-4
CASSIGPHSNQPQHF
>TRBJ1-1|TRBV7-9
CASSLAPLLNTEAFF
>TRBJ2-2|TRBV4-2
CASSQDRGSNTGELFF
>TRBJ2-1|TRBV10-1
CASRPSSGRGNNEQFF
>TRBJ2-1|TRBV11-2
CASSFFRVGNGQFF
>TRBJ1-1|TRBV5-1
CASSLDTGGTEAFF
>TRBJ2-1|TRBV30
CAWSGQNRYNEQFF
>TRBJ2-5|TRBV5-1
CASSLNPGQAETQYF
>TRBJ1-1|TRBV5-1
CASSPGTGDTEAFF
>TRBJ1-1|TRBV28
CASSLVANTEAFF
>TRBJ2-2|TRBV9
CASSDPGTSRAGELFF
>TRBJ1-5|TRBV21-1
CASSPSGRGNQPQHF
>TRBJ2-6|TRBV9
CASSVIPWDSSSGANVLTF
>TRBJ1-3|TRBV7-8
CASSLVGGDISGNTIYF
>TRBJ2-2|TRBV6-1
CASSERSGAAGELFF
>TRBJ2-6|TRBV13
CASSHRGRAAGANVLTF
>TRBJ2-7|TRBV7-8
CASSLARRSQGAYEQYF
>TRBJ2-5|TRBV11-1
CASSPRTRGETQYF
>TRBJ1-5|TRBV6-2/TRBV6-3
CASSYMSLDRGGGSNQPQHF
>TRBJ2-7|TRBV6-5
CASSQTGTAVYEQYF
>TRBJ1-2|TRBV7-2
CASSSRDRVGYTF
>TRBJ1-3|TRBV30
CAWSPSSGNTIYF
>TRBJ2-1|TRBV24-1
CATGGTSGTLSYNEQFF
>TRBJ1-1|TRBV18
CASSTGTTTEAFF
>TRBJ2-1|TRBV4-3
CASSQDPSGSSYNEQFF
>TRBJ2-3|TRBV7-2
CASRGTSVRGTDTQYF
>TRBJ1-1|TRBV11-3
CASSLGPLNTEAFF